The next 2 T cell receptor beta chains were all read from a single sample in a study of shared clonotypes between healthy human individuals. TCRdb's table, derived via immunoSEQ multiplex PCR, lists solely in-frame clones and lacks some. This table holds about 1 million clones, under 80% found once. The material sequenced was memory CD4+ T cells sorted from blood. Subset indicated: CD45RA-negative fraction. These receptors were collected from a man aged 18 to 29 in good health.

This clone has just a few counts. The V gene is TRBV6-5, the J gene TRBJ1-6; 8 positions agree with TRBD1. CDR1 is MNHEY, CDR2 SVGAGI, per germline. This CDR3 has 14 residues. V lost 6 bases, J lost 11 bases, and 9 bases stayed unmatched. As DNA, the CDR3 is TGTGCCAGCAGAGGACAGGGTGAAAGGACACCCCTCCACTTT. This translates into CASRGQGERTPLHF.

This chain joins TRBV28 and TRBJ2-4; 9 nucleotides align to TRBD2. V trimming: 6 bases; J trimming: 4 bases; junction bases outside the gene matches: 4. In germline, CDR1 is MDHEN, CDR2 SYDVKM. This CDR3 is built from 14 residues. The DNA for the CDR3 is TGTGCCAGCAGGGAGACTAGCGGAAAAAACATTCAGTACTTC. It translates to CASRETSGKNIQYF.